This record looks at one T cell receptor (beta chain) sequence and its context. The antigen remains unidentified. V was cut by 6 bases and J by 3 bases, with 15 bases left in between. Germline CDR1 reads WSHSY; CDR2 reads SAAADI. The CDR3 runs to 14 residues. The sample comes from a study of T cell responses to AZD1222 COVID-19 vaccine. Regarding the study as a whole: Regions 160-218 and 743-854 dominated among vaccine-associated CD4 TCRs spanning spike. The study found Spike-specific TCR breadth and depth rose after two AZD1222 doses. Donors were largely white British and mainly female; clonal diversity was possibly underestimated. Baseline serology detected seropositivity in only 6 or 7 AZD1222 recipients.

Produced via immunoSEQ multiplex PCR; TCRdb's table is partial and in-frame only. The sample has 150,000 or so clones, about nine tenths seen once. This chain links TRBV10-2 with TRBJ2-7, with D possibly called TRBD1 or TRBD2 (6 bases each). The sequence came from an adult who received the AZD1222 COVID-19 vaccine. The sequencing here drew on peripheral blood, taken 28 days after the second AZD1222 dose. In DNA, the CDR3 is TGCGCCAGCAGGAGGGGGGTCGAGGGCTACGAGCAGTACTTC. It yields the protein CASRRGVEGYEQYF.